This TCR beta chain is drawn from a study of human T cells and chemical hapten exposure. Study-level background: Sensitizing treatment utilized 2% DPC over an approximately 2 cm by approximately 2 cm portion of upper inner arm skin.

This clonotype has a count of ten or more. Its antigen is as yet unknown. Compared with germline, one end of the junction differs, possibly owing to a read error. From the RACE reads, TCRdb called clonotypes with MiXCR, one entry per CDR3 protein. Of 300,000 to 450,000 distinct CDR3 sequences detected, roughly 5.3% appear once; the ten largest clones hold around 2.6%. Study findings and constraints: DPC sensitization produced no change in TCRs with frequency above 1 in 1000.

Time point meaning: pre-sensitization, week 0. The treatment here: therapeutic diphenylcyclopropenone sensitization with weekly scalp DPC. Blood draws preceded each patch test application. The sample here was whole blood, taken in connection with sensitization to the hapten diphenylcyclopropenone (DPC). The TCR was taken from a woman between 45 and 60 years old with alopecia areata. Some clones in this sample may be carry-over from other donors' samples.

The chain's CDR3 is CAQRDRGNTEAFF. CDR3 DNA: TGCGCTCAAAGGGACAGAGGAAACACTGAAGCTTTCTTT. The chain recombines TRBV27 with TRBJ1-1; 7 bases fit TRBD1. The CDR3 runs 13 residues. The germline CDR1 and CDR2 sequences are MNHEY and SMNVEV (reference sequence).